This TCR beta chain appears in the sequencing data of a study of T cells after yellow fever vaccination. The germline gives CDR1 LGHDT, CDR2 YNNKEL (reference sequence). There are 15 residues in the CDR3. Trimming pared 3 bases from V and 0 bases from J, leaving 9 bases between. It was through 5'RACE template switching that TCR cDNA was made, with a universal primer site and UMIs added. A single record per CDR3 protein comes from TCRdb applying MiXCR to the 5' RACE reads. The sample holds 500,000 to 650,000 distinct CDR3 sequences, 9% to 15% seen once. The sequence derives from a man aged 25 to 40 who received the YFV17D yellow fever vaccine. The input for sequencing was PBMCs, taken on the day of the yellow fever booster vaccination. The chain uses TRBV3-1 and TRBJ1-3; D possibly corresponds to TRBD1 (6 bases). CDR3 region: CASSQIGGSGNTIYF. The CDR3 DNA sequence: TGTGCCAGCAGCCAGATAGGGGGCTCTGGAAACACCATATATTTT.